The 20 T cell receptor beta chains in this list originate from one sample, sequenced in a study of T-cell memory formation after mild COVID-19. From the 5' RACE reads, TCRdb called clonotypes with MiXCR, one entry per CDR3 protein. Among 200,000 to 250,000 distinct CDR3 sequences listed, approximately 10% were seen once. The sample consisted of PBMCs or a T cell subset sorted from them (not recorded which). The receptors were sampled from a young man who had mild COVID-19 (a few samples of this study predate the infection). Cell type and time point are not known.

In this sample, this clonotype turned up a few times. The rearrangement joins TRBV4-3 to TRBJ1-4, with a weak D call TRBD1 (6 bases). V shed 0 bases and J shed 7 bases, with 12 bases lying between them. CDR3 length: 15 amino acids. The germline V gene has CDR1 LGHNA and CDR2 YSLEER. This CDR3 is CASSQEWNRVEKLFF. Written as DNA, the CDR3 is TGCGCCAGCAGCCAAGAATGGAACAGGGTTGAAAAACTGTTTTTT.

This clonotype was found many times. This chain uses TRBV20-1 with TRBJ2-5; D is perhaps TRBD2 (6 bases). Germline V gives CDR1 DFQATT, CDR2 SNEGSKA (reference sequence). This CDR3 comprises 14 residues. The V end was cut by 0 bases, the J end by 0 bases, with 8 bases between. The CDR3 region has the DNA TGCAGTGCTAGAGATGGGGACTACCAAGAGACCCAGTACTTC. Translation gives CSARDGDYQETQYF.

The chain has TRBV5-1 and TRBJ1-1; 7 bases line up with TRBD1. With 7 bases clipped from V and 7 bases from J, the junction kept 16 bases outside the gene matches. The germline V gene has CDR1 SGHRS and CDR2 YFSETQ. This CDR3 contains 15 residues. CDR3 amino acids: CASSEGGTITLEAFF. CDR3 nucleotide sequence: TGCGCCAGCTCTGAAGGGGGCACCATTACCCTTGAAGCTTTCTTT.

This clonotype was seen a handful of times. V usage is TRBV7-9 and J usage is TRBJ2-3, with TRBD1 identical over 8 bases. Germline V CDR1 and CDR2: SEHNR, FQNEAQ (reference sequence). The CDR3 contains 13 residues. The ends lost 6 bases at V and 1 base at J; junction bases unmatched: 0. In nucleotides, the CDR3 is TGTGCCAGCAGGGGACAGGGCACAGATACGCAGTATTTT. This sequence encodes CASRGQGTDTQYF.

This chain links TRBV7-9 with TRBJ2-5, with a weak D call TRBD1 (6 bases). This CDR3 region has 15 residues. Germline V lookup: CDR1 SEHNR, CDR2 FQNEAQ (reference sequence). Between the trimmed V and J ends, which lost 5 bases and 0 bases, there was a span of 13 bases. The CDR3 loop reads CASSPGAGYQETQYF. The CDR3 DNA sequence: TGTGCCAGCAGCCCAGGGGCGGGTTACCAAGAGACCCAGTACTTC.

There are a few counts of this clonotype. The chain couples TRBV11-2 to TRBJ1-2; D remains ambiguous. Germline values: CDR1 SGHAT, CDR2 FQNNGV. The CDR3 covers 13 residues. V was cut by 0 bases and J by 3 bases, with 5 bases left in between. The CDR3 spells CASSLDLDYGYTF. In nucleotides, the CDR3 is TGTGCCAGCAGCTTAGATTTGGACTATGGCTACACCTTC.

This clonotype was counted only a few times. CDR3 amino acids: CSATERGRDTQYF. CDR3 bases: TGCAGTGCTACTGAGCGGGGGCGAGATACGCAGTATTTT. The V gene is TRBV20-1, the J gene TRBJ2-3, with 8 bases identical to TRBD2. CDR3 size: 13 residues. Germline V gene data show CDR1 as DFQATT and CDR2 as SNEGSKA (reference sequence). J lost 5 bases, V lost 4 bases, and 5 bases had no gene match.

This clonotype has more than one count but fewer than ten. This chain uses TRBV4-1 with TRBJ1-1; a weak D match, TRBD1 (6 bases). The CDR3 has 17 residues. Per the germline V gene, CDR1 is MGHRA and CDR2 is YSYEKL. V was shortened by 5 bases and J by 6 bases, with 25 bases between the two germline ends. CDR3: CASSTRIQGPPGPEAFF. The CDR3 region has the DNA TGCGCCAGCAGCACCCGGATACAGGGCCCCCCGGGCCCTGAAGCTTTCTTT.

This rearrangement joins TRBV29-1 to TRBJ1-3, with D maybe TRBD1 (5 bases). Per the germline V gene, CDR1 is SQVTM and CDR2 is ANQGSEA. CDR3 size: 11 residues. V lost 7 bases, J lost 7 bases, and 11 bases lay in between. CDR3 sequence: CSAGTGNTIYF. CDR3 bases: TGCAGCGCCGGGACGGGGAACACCATATATTTT.

This clonotype occurred many times. The J gene is TRBJ2-7, the V gene TRBV10-3; 8 bases line up with TRBD1. The CDR3 is 11 residues long. CDR1 is ENHRY and CDR2 is SYGVKD in the germline V gene. The V and J ends lost 10 bases and 7 bases, in that order; junction bases with no gene match: 6. CDR3 coding DNA: TGTGCCAACCAGGGGGCGCGGGAGCAGTACGTC. The encoded protein is CANQGAREQYV.

A few counts support this clonotype. V is TRBV20-1 and J is TRBJ2-5, with 16 positions matching TRBD2. The length of the CDR3 is 12 residues. The junction had 1 base not matched to a gene; V was cut back by 6 bases and J by 9 bases. CDR1 is DFQATT, CDR2 SNEGSKA, per germline (reference sequence). The CDR3 is CSAGLAGGPQYF. The CDR3 nucleotides read TGCAGTGCGGGACTAGCGGGGGGGCCCCAGTACTTC.

This chain links TRBV7-9 with TRBJ1-2; TRBD1 is a possible D gene (5 bases). Trimming removed 5 bases at V and 6 bases at J, with 16 bases between. CDR1 and CDR2 from the germline V gene are SEHNR and FQNEAQ (reference sequence). CDR3 length: 14 residues. DNA for the CDR3: TGTGCCAGCAGCCAACGGGGGGGGATCGATGGCTACACCTTC. Translated, it gives CASSQRGGIDGYTF.

V and J are TRBV7-2 and TRBJ1-5; no definite D call. V was shortened by 3 bases and J by 4 bases, with 10 bases between the two germline ends. The germline V gene encodes CDR1 SGHTA and CDR2 FQGNSA. The CDR3 sequence is 14 residues long. The CDR3 loop reads CASSFGRKNQPQHF. CDR3 sequence (DNA): TGTGCCAGCAGCTTCGGGAGGAAAAATCAGCCCCAGCATTTT.

The J gene is TRBJ1-2, the V gene TRBV6-4; D gene uncertain. The CDR3 spans 15 residues. The V end was cut by 2 bases, the J end by 6 bases, with 16 bases between. Germline loops: CDR1 MRHNA, CDR2 SNTAGT. The CDR3 nucleotides read TGTGCCAGCAGTGACACGGTGTCTTCCCCGGATGGCTACACCTTC. Protein product: CASSDTVSSPDGYTF.

This clonotype was seen a few times. V is TRBV6-4 and J is TRBJ1-1; D gene ambiguous. From germline, CDR1 is MRHNA and CDR2 SNTAGT. Trimming took 4 bases from V and 1 from J, leaving 7 bases between them. CDR3 size: 13 residues. The CDR3 nucleotides read TGTGCCAGCAGTGTCGAGGGGAACACTGAAGCTTTCTTT. It is translated as CASSVEGNTEAFF.

This clonotype was seen more than once but under ten times. V gene TRBV4-1 combines with J gene TRBJ2-2, with D possibly matching TRBD2 (5 bases). There are 14 residues in the CDR3. Trimming shortened V by 1 base and J by 7 bases, and 10 bases separated the two germline ends. The V gene's germline CDR1 is MGHRA and CDR2 YSYEKL. CDR3 DNA sequence: TGCGCCAGCAGCCAAGTGAGGGATTTCGGGGAGCTGTTTTTT. Translation gives CASSQVRDFGELFF.

There are a few counts of this clonotype. Compared with germline, one end of the junction differs, possibly owing to a read error. The chain recombines TRBV7-2 with TRBJ2-2; 9 bases fit TRBD1. Germline values: CDR1 SGHTA, CDR2 FQGNSA. This CDR3 region has 14 residues. CDR3 sequence reads: CASTLQGADGELFF. Written as DNA, the CDR3 is TGTGCCAGCACCTTACAGGGGGCCGACGGGGAGCTGTTTTTT.

The rearrangement links TRBV7-2 to TRBJ2-2, with TRBD2 matching 9 bases. Germline CDR1 reads SGHTA; CDR2 reads FQGNSA. The junction had 6 bases not matched to a gene; V was cut back by 5 bases and J by 5 bases. This CDR3 comprises 15 residues. The CDR3 loop is CASSPLAGYTGELFF. Here the CDR3 DNA reads TGTGCCAGCAGCCCTCTAGCGGGGTATACCGGGGAGCTGTTTTTT.

The chain carries TRBV5-6 and TRBJ2-3; 7 bases match TRBD1. The length of the CDR3 is 16 residues. The germline V gene encodes CDR1 SGHDT and CDR2 YYEEEE. V was pared by 2 bases and J by 0 bases, with 6 bases of the junction left unmatched. The CDR3 loop reads CASSFVDRASTDTQYF. Here the CDR3 DNA reads TGTGCCAGCAGCTTCGTCGACAGGGCAAGCACAGATACGCAGTATTTT.

This clonotype was seen a handful of times. The chain combines TRBV29-1 with TRBJ2-5; D is perhaps TRBD1 (5 bases). The CDR3 has 14 residues. Trimming removed 1 base at V and 1 base at J, with 10 bases between. Germline V gives CDR1 SQVTM, CDR2 ANQGSEA. This CDR3 reads CSVEAPGLQETQYF. In nucleotides, the CDR3 is TGCAGCGTTGAAGCCCCAGGGCTCCAAGAGACCCAGTACTTC.